The 23 T cell receptor beta chains presented below share a single source sample, sequenced in a study of identifying expanded T cells in peripheral blood. Measured with immunoSEQ multiplex PCR; TCRdb has only the in-frame clones, and not every one. The table has roughly 100,000 clones, approximately 88% seen once. Source material: blood. These receptors all stem from a person between 18 and 70 years old in good health.

This chain joins TRBV19 and TRBJ1-4; no clear D gene. Between the trimmed V and J ends, which lost 6 bases and 5 bases, there was a span of 10 bases. The CDR3 runs to 13 residues. Looked up from germline, CDR1 is LNHDA and CDR2 is SQIVND (reference sequence). CDR3 residues: CASSLQLNEKLFF. CDR3 DNA: TGTGCCAGTAGCCTACAGCTAAATGAAAAACTGTTTTTT.

As DNA, the CDR3 is TGTGCCAGCAGTTTATTGGGGCATGGAAACACCATATATTTT. Amino acid sequence: CASSLLGHGNTIYF. J is TRBJ1-3 and V is TRBV6-5, with D possibly TRBD1 on 5 matching bases. In germline, CDR1 is MNHEY, CDR2 SVGAGI. This CDR3 has 14 residues. Trimming cost V 4 bases and J 3 bases, with 10 bases left between them.

The chain employs TRBV5-5 and TRBJ1-2; D call uncertain. The CDR3 contains 15 residues. The germline V and J ends were trimmed by 0 bases and 8 bases, with 17 bases remaining between them. Germline assignment: CDR1 SGHKS and CDR2 YYEKEE (reference sequence). CDR3 coding DNA: TGTGCCAGCAGCTTGGCTTCCGAGCTGAGGGTAGGCTACACCTTC. It specifies CASSLASELRVGYTF.

The V call is TRBV6-5, the J call TRBJ1-2; 8 bases line up with TRBD1. Germline loops: CDR1 MNHEY, CDR2 SVGAGI. The CDR3 extends over 13 amino acids. J was trimmed by 5 bases and V by 10 bases; bases with no gene match: 9. The CDR3 region is CATRGPSYYGYTF. The CDR3 nucleotides are TGTGCCACCAGGGGGCCAAGTTATTATGGCTACACCTTC.

The chain links TRBV19 to TRBJ1-3, with 9 bases identical to TRBD1. Germline trimming cut 5 bases from V and 0 bases from J; bases unmatched to any gene: 2. The CDR3 is 15 amino acids. Germline-derived CDR1 and CDR2 are LNHDA and SQIVND (reference sequence). The CDR3 protein is CASSWDRDSGNTIYF. DNA for the CDR3: TGTGCCAGTAGTTGGGACAGGGACTCTGGAAACACCATATATTTT. Full variable domain (rest looked up from reference TRBV19 and TRBJ1-3): DGGITQSPKYLFRKEGQNVTLSCEQNLNHDAMYWYRQDPGQGLRLIYYSQIVNDFQKGDIAEGYSVSREKKESFPLTVTSAQKNPTAFYLCASSWDRDSGNTIYFGEGSWLTVV.

The chain couples TRBV5-6 to TRBJ2-2; D unresolved. The CDR3 is 14 amino acids. Between the trimmed V and J ends, which lost 0 bases and 4 bases, there was a span of 7 bases. The germline CDR1 and CDR2 sequences are SGHDT and YYEEEE. The CDR3 spells CASSLAVFTGELFF. The CDR3 region has the DNA TGTGCCAGCAGCTTGGCGGTTTTCACCGGGGAGCTGTTTTTT.

This clone was observed once. CDR3 amino acids: CASSLAGGPSYEQYF. In DNA form, the CDR3 reads TGCGCCAGCAGCTTGGCCGGGGGGCCGTCCTACGAGCAGTACTTC. The rearrangement uses TRBV5-1 and TRBJ2-7; D is perhaps TRBD2 (7 bases). This CDR3 spans 15 amino acids. Germline V lookup: CDR1 SGHRS, CDR2 YFSETQ. The V end lost 0 bases, the J end lost 1 base, and 11 bases lay between the germline ends.

The V gene is TRBV21-1, the J gene TRBJ2-2; TRBD2 reflects the table's D call only, with no check against the DNA. TRBV21-1 is termed a pseudogene. CDR3 length: 20 residues. The DNA for the CDR3 is TGTGCCAGCAGCAAAATTTGGGGACTAGCGGAAAAAGCGAACACCGGGGAGCTGTTTTTT. Its protein product is CASSKIWGLAEKANTGELFF.

The V call is TRBV5-6, the J call TRBJ2-1; D is unresolved. The CDR3 is 14 amino acids. The V gene's germline CDR1 is SGHDT and CDR2 YYEEEE. Trimming cost V 4 bases and J 6 bases, with 14 bases left between them. CDR3 in amino acids: CASSKVDGPNEQFF. The CDR3, as DNA: TGTGCCAGCAGCAAAGTGGACGGTCCCAATGAGCAGTTCTTC.

The V gene is TRBV6-5, the J gene TRBJ1-1; 7 positions agree with TRBD1. The germline CDR1 and CDR2 sequences are MNHEY and SVGAGI. J lost 4 bases, V lost 0 bases, and 5 bases had no gene match. The CDR3 is 15 residues long. CDR3 sequence reads: CASSYSIGGLTEAFF. DNA of the CDR3: TGTGCCAGCAGTTACTCGATAGGGGGCCTCACTGAAGCTTTCTTT.

In this sample, this clone turned up many times. In the same sample, other DNA sequences code for this CDR3. The V and J genes are TRBV14 and TRBJ2-7; a possible D gene is TRBD2 (5 bases). This CDR3 is 13 amino acids long. Per germline, CDR1 SGHDN and CDR2 FVKESK. With 1 base removed from V and 4 bases from J, the gap between germline ends came to 8 bases. Written as DNA, the CDR3 is TGTGCCAGCAGCCAAGTAGCGCGATACGAGCAGTACTTC. It yields the protein CASSQVARYEQYF.

The chain links TRBV4-3 to TRBJ2-2, with D possibly being TRBD2 (7 bases). V dropped 5 bases and J dropped 5 bases, with 21 bases sitting between them. The CDR3 contains 17 residues. Germline V gives CDR1 LGHNA, CDR2 YSLEER. CDR3 residues: CASSRRVGGGATGELFF. The CDR3 DNA reads TGCGCCAGCAGCAGGAGGGTTGGAGGGGGGGCAACCGGGGAGCTGTTTTTT.

The V gene is TRBV19, the J gene TRBJ2-2; 8 bases match TRBD1. The V and J ends lost 5 bases and 3 bases, in that order; junction bases with no gene match: 11. The CDR3 is 17 amino acids. Germline CDR1 LNHDA, CDR2 SQIVND (reference sequence). CDR3 nucleotides: TGTGCCAGTAGTTCCCTGACCGGGACAGGCTACACCGGGGAGCTGTTTTTT. Residues: CASSSLTGTGYTGELFF.

This sequence joins TRBV10-1 and TRBJ1-1; 7 bases map to TRBD1. Germline CDR1 is WNHNN and CDR2 is SYGVQD (reference sequence). J gave up 4 bases and V 3 bases, and 2 bases lay outside the gene matches. The CDR3 runs 13 residues. The CDR3 nucleotides read TGCGCCAGCAGTGAAACAGGGGCCACTGAAGCTTTCTTT. This gives the protein CASSETGATEAFF.

The gene calls are TRBV19 and TRBJ1-1; D is perhaps TRBD1 (5 bases). Germline V gene sequence: CDR1 LNHDA, CDR2 SQIVND (reference sequence). CDR3 length: 16 residues. Trimming shortened V by 6 bases and J by 0 bases, and 17 bases separated the two germline ends. This chain's CDR3 is CASSPSEGLMNTEAFF. The DNA for the CDR3 is TGTGCCAGTAGCCCCTCGGAGGGGCTCATGAACACTGAAGCTTTCTTT.

The chain recombines TRBV6-5 with TRBJ2-7; 12 bases fit TRBD1. J lost 7 bases, V lost 5 bases, and 6 bases had no gene match. The CDR3 length is 14 residues. Germline V gene data show CDR1 as MNHEY and CDR2 as SVGAGI. DNA for the CDR3: TGTGCCAGCAGTGAGGGACAGGGGGCTTATGAGCAGTACTTC. Translation gives CASSEGQGAYEQYF.

This sequence joins TRBV28 and TRBJ2-5; the D call may be TRBD1 or TRBD2 (5 bases each). Germline V gives CDR1 MDHEN, CDR2 SYDVKM. This CDR3 contains 15 residues. Trimming removed 4 bases at V and 2 bases at J, with 14 bases between. The CDR3 bases are TGTGCCAGCAGTTCGGGGACGACGAAACAAGAGACCCAGTACTTC. Its protein is CASSSGTTKQETQYF. The variable domain in full, with the rest retrieved from reference TRBV28 and TRBJ2-5, is DVKVTQSSRYLVKRTGEKVFLECVQDMDHENMFWYRQDPGLGLRLIYFSYDVKMKEKGDIPEGYSVSREKKERFSLILESASTNQTSMYLCASSSGTTKQETQYFGPGTRLLVL.

The chain links TRBV10-2 to TRBJ1-2; tentatively, D is TRBD1 (6 bases). The germline V and J ends were trimmed by 3 bases and 5 bases, with 16 bases remaining between them. The CDR3 is 15 residues long. Germline V CDR1 and CDR2: WSHSY, SAAADI. The CDR3 DNA reads as TGCGCCAGCAGTGATCCTCGGGGGGCGGAATATGGCTACACCTTC. This encodes CASSDPRGAEYGYTF.

J is TRBJ2-5 and V is TRBV28; D is unclear. V was shortened by 7 bases and J by 3 bases, with 9 bases between the two germline ends. This CDR3 spans 12 amino acids. Per germline, CDR1 MDHEN and CDR2 SYDVKM. The CDR3 DNA follows: TGTGCCAGCACCGATCCAAAAGAGACCCAGTACTTC. Its protein is CASTDPKETQYF. Looking up the rest from reference TRBV28 and TRBJ2-5 gives the full variable domain: DVKVTQSSRYLVKRTGEKVFLECVQDMDHENMFWYRQDPGLGLRLIYFSYDVKMKEKGDIPEGYSVSREKKERFSLILESASTNQTSMYLCASTDPKETQYFGPGTRLLVL.

The gene calls are TRBV27 and TRBJ1-5; D not resolved. CDR3 length: 15 amino acids. Germline V gene lookup returns CDR1 MNHEY and CDR2 SMNVEV (reference sequence). V shed 6 bases and J shed 4 bases, with 16 bases lying between them. The CDR3 sequence is CASSDSPIFNQPQHF. CDR3 in DNA: TGTGCCAGCAGCGACTCGCCCATCTTTAATCAGCCCCAGCATTTT.

This clone was observed a handful of times. V gene TRBV4-3 combines with J gene TRBJ2-5, with 9 bases aligning to TRBD1. The CDR3 is made up of 15 amino acids. The germline V gene encodes CDR1 LGHNA and CDR2 YSLEER. Trimming at V came to 1 base and at J to 5 bases, leaving 5 bases not matched to a gene. The CDR3 nucleotides are TGCGCCAGCAGCCAAGGGACAGGGGCAGTGGAGACCCAGTACTTC. This gives the protein CASSQGTGAVETQYF.

Details on this clone: Additional DNA sequences in this sample encode the identical CDR3. The chain is built from TRBV27 and TRBJ1-5; tentatively, D is TRBD1 (5 bases). The germline V gene has CDR1 MNHEY and CDR2 SMNVEV (reference sequence). CDR3 length: 12 residues. V shed 2 bases and J shed 9 bases, with 8 bases lying between them. CDR3 sequence (DNA): TGTGCCAGCAGTTTAGGGGGGGGGCCCCAGCATTTT. Translating gives CASSLGGGPQHF.

V and J are TRBV28 and TRBJ2-4; 10 positions match TRBD1. The CDR3 consists of 15 residues. CDR1 is MDHEN and CDR2 is SYDVKM in the germline V gene. V lost 8 bases and J lost 2; bases outside the gene matches: 6. In DNA, the CDR3 is TGTGCCAGCGGAGGACAGGGGGACCCCAAAAACATTCAGTACTTC. Residues: CASGGQGDPKNIQYF.